These 31 T cell receptor beta chains originate from one sample sequenced in a study of spatial heterogeneity in lung cancer. TCRdb used MiXCR to reprocess the 5' RACE reads, holding one entry per CDR3 protein. The sample holds approximately 100,000 distinct CDR3 sequences, just under 20% seen once. Time point here: blood at routine non-recurrence follow-up after resection. The sample here was PBMCs, taken at follow-up. All receptors derive from a male donor with early-stage non-small cell lung cancer.

This clonotype has ten or more counts. The rearrangement links TRBV11-2 to TRBJ2-1; either TRBD1 or TRBD2 may supply D (5 bases each). The V end lost 6 bases, the J end lost 0 bases, and 15 bases lay between the germline ends. The CDR3 contains 16 residues. Germline V gene lookup returns CDR1 SGHAT and CDR2 FQNNGV. The CDR3 DNA reads TGTGCCAGCAGATCTGCCGGGACCAACTCCTACAATGAGCAGTTCTTC. Its protein product is CASRSAGTNSYNEQFF.

This clonotype came up a few times. The chain combines TRBV29-1 with TRBJ2-1; 7 bases are a match to TRBD2. Losses at the gene ends were 1 base for V and 7 bases for J; bases not matched to a gene: 10. Looked up from germline, CDR1 is SQVTM and CDR2 is ANQGSEA. This CDR3 is 15 amino acids long. The DNA for the CDR3 is TGCAGCGTTGAAGGGGGCGGGAGTAGGGTAAATGAGCAGTTCTTC. Amino acid sequence: CSVEGGGSRVNEQFF.

V usage is TRBV11-1 and J usage is TRBJ1-2; D is undetermined. CDR3 length equals 14 residues. The germline V gene has CDR1 SGHAT and CDR2 FQDESV (reference sequence). Trimming stripped 1 base from V and 2 bases from J, with 8 bases between. Here the CDR3 reads CASSLEGGNYGYTF. The CDR3 region has the DNA TGTGCCAGCAGCTTAGAGGGAGGAAACTATGGCTACACCTTC.

V is TRBV12-2 and J is TRBJ2-7; the tabulated D call, TRBD2, remains unverified against the DNA. TRBV12-2 is listed as a pseudogene. The CDR3 sequence is 20 residues long. CDR3 sequence (DNA): TGTGCAAGTCGCTTAGTACCTAGCGGGAGGGCGAACCGCCGCTCCTACGAGCAGTACTTC. This translates into CASRLVPSGRANRRSYEQYF.

The CDR3 is CATSFSGNADTQYF. Written as DNA, the CDR3 is TGTGCCACCAGTTTCAGCGGGAATGCGGATACGCAGTATTTT. This chain uses TRBV24-1 with TRBJ2-3; the match to TRBD2 covers 7 bases. Germline V gene sequence: CDR1 KGHDR, CDR2 SFDVKD. The CDR3 covers 14 residues. Germline trimming cut 6 bases from V and 6 bases from J; bases unmatched to any gene: 8.

J is TRBJ2-2 and V is TRBV30, with TRBD2 identical over 7 bases. The junction had 6 bases not matched to a gene; V was cut back by 4 bases and J by 4 bases. The CDR3 is made up of 14 amino acids. Looked up from germline, CDR1 is GTSNPN and CDR2 is SVGIG (reference sequence). The CDR3: CAWKAGFSTGELFF. The CDR3, as DNA: TGTGCCTGGAAAGCGGGGTTCAGCACCGGGGAGCTGTTTTTT.

This clonotype has a handful of counts. V gene TRBV6-2 or TRBV6-3 combines with J gene TRBJ2-1, with D perhaps TRBD2 (6 bases). Trimming shortened V by 4 bases and J by 7 bases, and 11 bases separated the two germline ends. Germline loops: CDR1 MNHEY, CDR2 SVGEGT. This CDR3 is 13 amino acids long. CDR3 sequence: CASSSAGGNEQFF. DNA for the CDR3: TGTGCCAGCAGTTCCGCCGGGGGTAATGAGCAGTTCTTC.

The chain couples TRBV3-1 to TRBJ2-1, with D maybe TRBD2 (6 bases). The germline V gene has CDR1 LGHDT and CDR2 YNNKEL (reference sequence). CDR3 length: 16 residues. The V and J ends lost 0 bases and 7 bases respectively, with 16 bases between them. The CDR3 bases are TGTGCCAGCAGCCAAGATGGAGGGACGCGTGCGAATGAGCAGTTCTTC. The encoded protein is CASSQDGGTRANEQFF.

This clonotype has only a few counts. V is TRBV12-3 or TRBV12-4 and J is TRBJ2-2, with 9 positions matching TRBD2. The CDR3 loop spans 15 amino acids. The V gene end was trimmed by 2 bases and the J gene end by 7 bases; junction bases not matched to a gene: 5. The CDR3 DNA sequence: TGTGCCAGCAGTTTAAGGCTAGCGGGGAACGGGGAGCTGTTTTTT. Translated: CASSLRLAGNGELFF.

This clonotype showed up many times. The chain links TRBV2 to TRBJ2-3; D is unclear. The V gene lost 8 bases and the J gene lost 6 bases, with 9 bases spanning the gap. The CDR3 has 11 residues. Germline V gene data show CDR1 as SNHLY and CDR2 as FYNNEI. CDR3 DNA: TGTGCCAGCGAGGTAGCCGATACGCAGTATTTT. Translated: CASEVADTQYF. Looking up the rest from reference TRBV2 and TRBJ2-3 gives the full variable domain: EPEVTQTPSHQVTQMGQEVILRCVPISNHLYFYWYRQILGQKVEFLVSFYNNEISEKSEIFDDQFSVERPDGSNFTLKIRSTKLEDSAMYFCASEVADTQYFGPGTRLTVL.

CDR3 sequence (DNA): TGTGCCAGCAGTTACTCGCTAGCGGGGGATCTTGGCGGGGAGCTGTTTTTT. Translated, it gives CASSYSLAGDLGGELFF. The J gene is TRBJ2-2, the V gene TRBV6-5; 10 bases are a match to TRBD2. The trim removed 0 bases at V and 7 bases at J, leaving 8 bases unmatched. The CDR3 contains 17 residues. From germline, CDR1 is MNHEY and CDR2 SVGAGI.

This chain uses TRBV7-3 with TRBJ2-1; 12 nucleotides align to TRBD2. This CDR3 region has 14 residues. V was pared by 6 bases and J by 7 bases, with 4 bases of the junction left unmatched. CDR1 and CDR2 (germline): SGHTA, FQGTGA. The CDR3 is CASSDGLAGNEQFF. CDR3 nucleotide sequence: TGTGCCAGCAGTGACGGACTAGCGGGGAATGAGCAGTTCTTC. The full variable domain, its missing parts supplied by reference TRBV7-3 and TRBJ2-1, is GAGVSQTPSNKVTEKGKYVELRCDPISGHTALYWYRQSLGQGPEFLIYFQGTGAADDSGLPNDRFFAVRPEGSVSTLKIQRTERGDSAVYLCASSDGLAGNEQFFGPGTRLTVL.

This clonotype was observed a handful of times. V and J are TRBV7-8 and TRBJ2-5; D ambiguous. This CDR3 is built from 15 residues. Per germline, CDR1 SGHVS and CDR2 FQNEAQ. The ends were cut back, 0 bases at V and 6 bases at J, with 14 bases in the middle. The DNA for the CDR3 is TGTGCCAGCAGCTTAGCGGGCTCCCTTAGTAAGACCCAGTACTTC. Protein sequence: CASSLAGSLSKTQYF. Based on the CDR3 plus reference TRBV7-8 and TRBJ2-5, the full variable domain is GAGVSQSPRYKVAKRGQDVALRCDPISGHVSLFWYQQALGQGPEFLTYFQNEAQLDKSGLPSDRFFAERPEGSVSTLKIQRTQQEDSAVYLCASSLAGSLSKTQYFGPGTRLLVL.

V is TRBV7-9 and J is TRBJ2-5, with 11 bases identical to TRBD1. Germline V gene lookup returns CDR1 SEHNR and CDR2 FQNEAQ (reference sequence). The CDR3 length is 15 residues. V lost 5 bases and J lost 4; bases outside the gene matches: 6. CDR3 sequence (DNA): TGTGCCAGCAGCCAAGGGACAGGGGGGTTAGAGACCCAGTACTTC. Protein product: CASSQGTGGLETQYF. The complete variable domain, with remaining parts taken from reference TRBV7-9 and TRBJ2-5, reads DTGVSQNPRHKITKRGQNVTFRCDPISEHNRLYWYRQTLGQGPEFLTYFQNEAQLEKSRLLSDRFSAERPKGSFSTLEIQRTEQGDSAMYLCASSQGTGGLETQYFGPGTRLLVL.

The sample holds a few counts of this clonotype. The chain couples TRBV3-1 to TRBJ2-4; 12 nucleotides align to TRBD2. CDR3 length: 16 residues. Germline V gene sequence: CDR1 LGHDT, CDR2 YNNKEL (reference sequence). J lost 8 bases, V lost 0 bases, and 5 bases had no gene match. DNA of the CDR3: TGTGCCAGCAGCCAAGAAGGGCTAGCGGGGGGGTACATTCAGTACTTC. This encodes CASSQEGLAGGYIQYF.

V and J are TRBV20-1 and TRBJ1-5; D may be TRBD1 (6 bases). CDR1 is DFQATT and CDR2 is SNEGSKA in the germline V gene (reference sequence). This CDR3 is 13 amino acids long. V was trimmed by 3 bases and J by 1 base, leaving 7 bases between them. DNA for the CDR3: TGCAGTGCTAGTCAGGGGAGCAATCAGCCCCAGCATTTT. This sequence encodes CSASQGSNQPQHF.

This rearrangement joins TRBV5-1 to TRBJ2-5, with D tentatively TRBD1 (7 bases). Germline V gene data show CDR1 as SGHRS and CDR2 as YFSETQ. There are 14 residues in the CDR3. Deletions cut 1 base from V and 4 bases from J, with 11 bases between. The DNA for the CDR3 is TGCGCCAGCAGCTTGCGGCAGGGGGGAGAGACCCAGTACTTC. Translated: CASSLRQGGETQYF. The entire variable domain, with the rest obtained from reference TRBV5-1 and TRBJ2-5, is as follows: KAGVTQTPRYLIKTRGQQVTLSCSPISGHRSVSWYQQTPGQGLQFLFEYFSETQRNKGNFPGRFSGRQFSNSRSEMNVSTLELGDSALYLCASSLRQGGETQYFGPGTRLLVL.

This clonotype was picked up a small number of times. V usage is TRBV3-1 and J usage is TRBJ1-1, with D possibly matching TRBD1 (6 bases). Germline V gene lookup returns CDR1 LGHDT and CDR2 YNNKEL (reference sequence). V dropped 1 base and J dropped 4 bases, with 16 bases sitting between them. CDR3 length: 16 residues. For the CDR3, the DNA is TGTGCCAGCAGCCAAGTGGGGGGCGGGAGATCCACTGAAGCTTTCTTT. Translation: CASSQVGGGRSTEAFF.

This clonotype occurred a few times. V usage is TRBV13 and J usage is TRBJ2-3; D not certain. There are 14 residues in the CDR3. The germline gives CDR1 PRHDT, CDR2 FYEKMQ (reference sequence). Between the trimmed V and J ends, which lost 3 bases and 0 bases, there was a span of 7 bases. The chain's CDR3 is CASSFLASTDTQYF. CDR3 sequence (DNA): TGTGCCAGCAGCTTTTTAGCTAGCACAGATACGCAGTATTTT. Drawing the rest from reference TRBV13 and TRBJ2-3, the complete variable domain is AAGVIQSPRHLIKEKRETATLKCYPIPRHDTVYWYQQGPGQDPQFLISFYEKMQSDKGSIPDRFSAQQFSDYHSELNMSSLELGDSALYFCASSFLASTDTQYFGPGTRLTVL.

This clonotype was recorded a few times. The DNA of the CDR3 is TGTGCCAGTAGTCCTACTATCGACAGCGTAATTCATGGCTACACCTTC. This translates into CASSPTIDSVIHGYTF. V is TRBV19 and J is TRBJ1-2, with D possibly TRBD1 on 5 matching bases. CDR1 and CDR2 (germline): LNHDA, SQIVND (reference sequence). Trimming shortened V by 5 bases and J by 6 bases, and 22 bases separated the two germline ends. The CDR3 has 16 residues. Filled out from reference TRBV19 and TRBJ1-2, the complete variable domain reads DGGITQSPKYLFRKEGQNVTLSCEQNLNHDAMYWYRQDPGQGLRLIYYSQIVNDFQKGDIAEGYSVSREKKESFPLTVTSAQKNPTAFYLCASSPTIDSVIHGYTFGSGTRLTVV.

This clonotype was counted at least ten times. The rearrangement joins TRBV6-4 to TRBJ2-3; D unclear. Germline V gene lookup returns CDR1 MRHNA and CDR2 SNTAGT. The length of the CDR3 is 13 residues. V shed 3 bases and J shed 3 bases, with 7 bases lying between them. CDR3 sequence: CASSEGMTDTQYF. The CDR3 DNA reads TGTGCCAGCAGTGAAGGAATGACAGATACGCAGTATTTT.

The chain carries TRBV5-1 and TRBJ2-1; 9 nucleotides line up with TRBD2. Germline lookup yields CDR1 SGHRS and CDR2 YFSETQ. V was pared by 0 bases and J by 7 bases, with 17 bases of the junction left unmatched. CDR3 length equals 19 residues. The CDR3 bases are TGCGCCAGCAGCTTGGGGTTCGACCCTAGCGGGGCGCCGGGTAATGAGCAGTTCTTC. This sequence encodes CASSLGFDPSGAPGNEQFF.

This clonotype was seen only a few times. The chain links TRBV2 to TRBJ2-7; D tentatively fits TRBD1 or TRBD2 (5 bases each). V dropped 5 bases and J dropped 4 bases, with 15 bases sitting between them. CDR1 is SNHLY, CDR2 FYNNEI, per germline. This CDR3 comprises 14 residues. DNA of the CDR3: TGTGCCAGCAGTCAGAGGGGAGACAGATACGAGCAGTACTTC. Protein: CASSQRGDRYEQYF.

This clonotype has a handful of counts. The CDR3 sequence: CSASQAANEKLFF. CDR3 nucleotides: TGCAGTGCTAGTCAGGCGGCGAATGAAAAACTGTTTTTT. The genes are TRBV20-1 and TRBJ1-4; D gene ambiguous. The germline CDR1 and CDR2 sequences are DFQATT and SNEGSKA (reference sequence). V dropped 3 bases and J dropped 5 bases, with 10 bases sitting between them. The CDR3 consists of 13 residues.

The table lists this clonotype with many counts. This chain joins TRBV11-2 and TRBJ2-5; a possible D gene is TRBD2 (5 bases). The CDR3 has 14 residues. CDR1 and CDR2 (germline): SGHAT, FQNNGV. Deletions cut 1 base from V and 3 bases from J, with 9 bases between. The CDR3 here is CASSLVYGEETQYF. DNA of the CDR3: TGTGCCAGCAGCTTAGTCTACGGGGAAGAGACCCAGTACTTC.

This clonotype was detected only a few times. The rearrangement joins TRBV9 to TRBJ2-3; D remains ambiguous. CDR1 is SGDLS, CDR2 YYNGEE, per germline. The CDR3 totals 15 residues. The ends were cut back, 0 bases at V and 0 bases at J, with 8 bases in the middle. The CDR3, as DNA: TGTGCCAGCAGCGTAGACGGCTCTAGCACAGATACGCAGTATTTT. Protein: CASSVDGSSTDTQYF.

This clonotype was recorded a few times. The chain uses TRBV5-1 and TRBJ2-5; 9 positions match TRBD2. The CDR3 is 14 amino acids. Per the germline V gene, CDR1 is SGHRS and CDR2 is YFSETQ. V was clipped by 4 bases and J by 5 bases; unmatched bases: 6. The DNA of the CDR3 is TGCGCCAGCAGCGGGGGACTAGCTACGGAGACCCAGTACTTC. Translating it yields CASSGGLATETQYF.

The chain combines TRBV12-3 or TRBV12-4 with TRBJ2-4; D perhaps matches TRBD1 (5 bases). Trimming took off 3 bases at V and 8 bases at J, with 23 bases between the two ends. This CDR3 contains 17 residues. For the CDR3, the DNA is TGTGCCAGCAGTTTTGAAGGGGTTGTGGTAGAAAAGGACATTCAGTACTTC. Protein: CASSFEGVVVEKDIQYF.

This sequence joins TRBV9 and TRBJ1-1; D perhaps matches TRBD1 (6 bases). Trimming shortened V by 4 bases and J by 1 base, and 11 bases separated the two germline ends. CDR1 and CDR2 (germline): SGDLS, YYNGEE. The CDR3 length is 14 residues. The CDR3 bases are TGTGCCAGCAGCCTAGGACAGAAGAACACTGAAGCTTTCTTT. This gives the protein CASSLGQKNTEAFF. Complete variable domain (other parts from reference TRBV9 and TRBJ1-1): DSGVTQTPKHLITATGQRVTLRCSPRSGDLSVYWYQQSLDQGLQFLIQYYNGEERAKGNILERFSAQQFPDLHSELNLSSLELGDSALYFCASSLGQKNTEAFFGQGTRLTVV.

This clonotype was detected only a few times. The genes are TRBV2 and TRBJ2-1, with TRBD2 identical over 10 bases. The CDR3 runs 14 residues. Germline loops: CDR1 SNHLY, CDR2 FYNNEI. Trimming removed 7 bases from V and 5 bases from J; junction bases left unmatched: 5. The CDR3 spells CASTPGLANNEQFF. For the CDR3, the DNA is TGTGCCAGCACACCGGGACTAGCGAACAATGAGCAGTTCTTC. Full variable domain (missing parts from reference TRBV2 and TRBJ2-1): EPEVTQTPSHQVTQMGQEVILRCVPISNHLYFYWYRQILGQKVEFLVSFYNNEISEKSEIFDDQFSVERPDGSNFTLKIRSTKLEDSAMYFCASTPGLANNEQFFGPGTRLTVL.

The genes are TRBV20-1 and TRBJ1-2; maybe TRBD1 (5 bases). The CDR3 has 12 amino acids. V was pared by 5 bases and J by 8 bases, with 15 bases between. Germline-derived CDR1 and CDR2 are DFQATT and SNEGSKA (reference sequence). In DNA form, the CDR3 reads TGCAGTGCTCCCACAGGACTCCGGGGCTACACCTTC. This codes for CSAPTGLRGYTF.